The TCR beta chain under discussion was sequenced for a study of T cell responses to AZD1222 COVID-19 vaccine. Study results and limitations: Spike was spanned by vaccine-associated CD4 TCRs, with dominance at 160-218 and 743-854. Clonal diversity was possibly underestimated, and white British individuals and females predominated among donors. Spike-specific TCR breadth and depth rose after two AZD1222 doses. As reported, nearly half of all spike-specific TCRs target variant regions that are unmutated.

Concerning this clone: No antigen is known for it.

The data were produced by immunoSEQ multiplex PCR, yet TCRdb's version contains in-frame clones alone and is incomplete. The sample carries 160,000 or so clones, 80% to 95% recorded once. This CDR3 is built from 15 residues. With V trimmed by 6 bases and J by 1 base, 7 bases remained unmatched. The germline gives CDR1 MDHEN, CDR2 SYDVKM. The V call is TRBV28, the J call TRBJ1-1, with 8 nucleotides matching TRBD1. This specimen consisted of peripheral blood, obtained on day 0 of AZD1222 vaccination. The clonotype comes from an adult in good health. The CDR3 DNA follows: TGTGCCAGCAGGGCAGGGGGCGCTGAGAACACTGAAGCTTTCTTT. This gives the protein CASRAGGAENTEAFF.